The sequence of this T cell receptor (beta chain) was determined in a study of T cell responses to AZD1222 COVID-19 vaccine. The protocol was immunoSEQ multiplex PCR, while the TCRdb copy is restricted to in-frame clones and leaves out a portion. This table holds 100,000 to 150,000 clones, just over 85% found once. As concerns this clone: The target antigen is unknown.

Germline values: CDR1 SEHNR, CDR2 FQNEAQ (reference sequence). V lost 3 bases and J lost 5, with 20 bases in between. The CDR3 is 17 residues long. The study, taken as a whole, reports: Following two doses of AZD1222, Spike-specific TCR breadth and depth rose. Regions 160-218 and 743-854 dominated among vaccine-associated CD4 TCRs spanning spike. Of spike-specific TCRs, nearly half reportedly target regions left unmutated in variants. Seropositive at baseline were only a handful of AZD1222 recipients.

V and J are TRBV7-9 and TRBJ1-3; D not certain. This TCR came from an adult who received the AZD1222 COVID-19 vaccine. The starting material was peripheral blood, obtained 28 days after the second AZD1222 dose. The CDR3 loop reads CASSFGRETLTRNTIYF. Here the CDR3 DNA reads TGTGCCAGCAGCTTCGGGAGGGAAACTCTGACAAGAAACACCATATATTTT.